This T cell receptor beta chain emerged from a study of T cells in Graves' hyperthyroidism and ophthalmopathy. This clonotype came up many times. Antigen specificity is unknown. Study results and limitations: Blood shared most expanded thyroid clonotypes above 0.001.

Blood was obtained at the first hyperthyroidism diagnosis, which preceded any ophthalmopathy symptoms. The TCR beta CDR3 regions underwent amplification using RNA transcripts as the source. First-round RT-PCR of the TCR CDR3 relied on the HTBI primer set. TCRdb called the multiplex PCR reads again in MiXCR, with one record for every CDR3 protein. This sample has roughly 400,000 distinct CDR3 sequences; 15% to 19% occur once, and the top ten carry about a quarter. The receptor's source is a woman between 18 and 29 years old with Graves' hyperthyroidism that later progressed to Graves' ophthalmopathy. What was sequenced was blood.

The CDR3 nucleotides are TGTGCCGCCAACCGGGACACCGACTCCTACGAGCAGTACTTC. Translated, it gives CAANRDTDSYEQYF. The chain couples TRBV28 to TRBJ2-7; a weak D match, TRBD1 (6 bases). Germline-derived CDR1 and CDR2 are MDHEN and SYDVKM. The CDR3 sequence is 14 residues long. Trimming shortened V by 11 bases and J by 0 bases, and 17 bases separated the two germline ends.